This T cell receptor beta chain was captured in a study of control samples from healthy donors and cancer patients. Between the trimmed V and J ends, which lost 2 bases and 5 bases, there was a span of 10 bases. CDR1 is MNHEY, CDR2 SMNVEV, per germline (reference sequence). The CDR3 is 14 residues long. Method: immunoSEQ multiplex PCR; TCRdb's copy keeps in-frame clones and lacks some. The top ten hold 1.3% to 1.5% of the sample, which has about 180,000 clones, approximately 92% seen once. This sequence originates from a man aged 25 to 40 in good health. The material sequenced was blood. The chain uses TRBV27 and TRBJ2-1; the D gene is possibly TRBD2 (6 bases). The DNA for the CDR3 is TGTGCCAGCAGTTTAGCGGGACCAGACAATGAGCAGTTCTTC. It is translated as CASSLAGPDNEQFF.